The sequence of this TCR beta chain was determined in a study of cytomegalovirus exposure and HLA in healthy donors. Study-wide results and limits: One variant, a missense change in DCLRE1C, was linked in a later analysis to TCR beta V- and J-gene trimming.

Notes on this clone: The antigen remains undetermined.

The CDR3 contains 17 residues. Germline V gene sequence: CDR1 SGHTA, CDR2 FQGNSA. V shed 4 bases, J shed 8 bases, and the junction held 15 bases outside the gene matches. The PCR was carried out with 60 Vbeta primers and 13 Jbeta primers. Here immunoSEQ multiplex PCR was the method, and the copy in TCRdb shows in-frame clones only, minus some. The repertoire consists of over 150,000 clones, with 70% to 90% occurring once and the leading ten covering 2.5% to 3%. The material sequenced was PBMCs. This sequence was found in a young man in good health and CMV-seropositive. The chain carries TRBV7-2 and TRBJ2-1, with 9 bases lining up with TRBD2. CDR3 nucleotides: TGTGCCAGCAGCTCCATTATTTTAGCGGGAGCCAATCATGAGCAGTTCTTC. This translates into CASSSIILAGANHEQFF.